The 15 T cell receptor beta chains listed next were all sequenced from one sample in a study of cytomegalovirus exposure and HLA in healthy donors. PCR employed 60 Vbeta and 13 Jbeta primers. The repertoire was sequenced with immunoSEQ multiplex PCR; TCRdb's copy has only in-frame clones and lacks some. In the table there are over 200,000 clones, around four fifths of which are singletons. The sequenced material came from PBMCs. The receptors come from a middle-aged woman in good health and CMV-seronegative.

The chain links TRBV5-1 to TRBJ2-1; the D gene is possibly TRBD1 (6 bases). The CDR3 has 15 residues. From germline, CDR1 is SGHRS and CDR2 YFSETQ. V lost 3 bases, J lost 5 bases, and 15 bases lay in between. CDR3: CASSWWGTSNNEQFF. CDR3 nucleotide sequence: TGCGCCAGCAGCTGGTGGGGGACATCTAACAATGAGCAGTTCTTC.

V and J are TRBV4-3 and TRBJ2-3; 9 bases fit TRBD2. Germline CDR1 is LGHNA and CDR2 is YSLEER. V lost 6 bases and J lost 3; bases outside the gene matches: 7. The CDR3 consists of 15 residues. In DNA, the CDR3 is TGCGCCAGCAGTCGCGGGGGGGCGTTAACAGATACGCAGTATTTT. It specifies CASSRGGALTDTQYF.

The chain uses TRBV6-6 and TRBJ1-5; 7 nucleotides match TRBD1. This CDR3 region has 16 residues. Germline CDR1 MNHNY, CDR2 SVGAGI (reference sequence). The trim removed 5 bases at V and 4 bases at J, leaving 11 bases unmatched. CDR3 region: CASSPTGVRENQPQHF. In DNA form, the CDR3 reads TGTGCCAGCAGTCCAACAGGGGTCCGCGAGAATCAGCCCCAGCATTTT.

The chain carries TRBV28 and TRBJ1-6; 8 nucleotides line up with TRBD1. The CDR3 spans 15 residues. Germline V lookup: CDR1 MDHEN, CDR2 SYDVKM. V gave up 2 bases and J gave up 8 bases; unmatched junction bases: 5. The CDR3 DNA sequence: TGTGCCAGCAGTTTACCCGGACAGGGATATTCACCCCTCCACTTT. Its protein product is CASSLPGQGYSPLHF.

This clone was seen just once. V and J are TRBV2 and TRBJ2-7; D might be TRBD1 (6 bases). The germline CDR1 and CDR2 sequences are SNHLY and FYNNEI. Trimming removed 4 bases from V and 3 bases from J, with 13 bases in between. The CDR3 consists of 14 residues. CDR3 DNA sequence: TGTGCCAGCAGTGGGACAGATTACATCTACGAGCAGTACTTC. The encoded protein is CASSGTDYIYEQYF.

This clone appeared a single time. Within the sample, other DNA sequences also encode this same CDR3. This rearrangement joins TRBV29-1 to TRBJ2-5; 7 bases are a match to TRBD2. Germline lookup yields CDR1 SQVTM and CDR2 ANQGSEA. Losses at the gene ends were 3 bases for V and 1 base for J; bases not matched to a gene: 5. CDR3 length: 14 amino acids. Here the CDR3 DNA reads TGCAGCGTTGATTCAAGCGGGGTCCAAGAGACCCAGTACTTC. Translation gives CSVDSSGVQETQYF. Together with reference TRBV29-1 and TRBJ2-5, the CDR3 gives the full variable domain: SAVISQKPSRDICQRGTSLTIQCQVDSQVTMMFWYRQQPGQSLTLIATANQGSEATYESGFVIDKFPISRPNLTFSTLTVSNMSPEDSSIYLCSVDSSGVQETQYFGPGTRLLVL.

The V and J genes are TRBV6-6 and TRBJ1-1; TRBD1 agrees at 8 bases. CDR3 length equals 16 residues. CDR1 is MNHNY and CDR2 is SVGAGI in the germline V gene (reference sequence). Trimming removed 4 bases from V and 0 bases from J; junction bases left unmatched: 7. The CDR3, as DNA: TGTGCCAGCAGTTCTCATATGACAGGGGTGAACACTGAAGCTTTCTTT. This sequence encodes CASSSHMTGVNTEAFF.

This chain links TRBV27 with TRBJ2-7, with D unclear. CDR1 is MNHEY, CDR2 SMNVEV, per germline (reference sequence). V was pared by 5 bases and J by 4 bases, with 3 bases between. This CDR3 region has 10 residues. The CDR3 coding sequence is TGTGCCAGCAGTCCTTACGAGCAGTACTTC. Protein: CASSPYEQYF.

The V gene is TRBV27, the J gene TRBJ1-1; 9 bases match TRBD1. Germline trimming cut 2 bases from V and 0 bases from J; bases unmatched to any gene: 4. This CDR3 contains 16 residues. Per the germline V gene, CDR1 is MNHEY and CDR2 is SMNVEV (reference sequence). Written as DNA, the CDR3 is TGTGCCAGCAGTTTACGGACAGGGGACATGAACACTGAAGCTTTCTTT. Translating gives CASSLRTGDMNTEAFF.

The V and J genes are TRBV28 and TRBJ2-7, with D perhaps matching TRBD1 (6 bases). The V end was cut by 2 bases, the J end by 6 bases, with 8 bases between. This CDR3 spans 12 amino acids. In germline, CDR1 is MDHEN, CDR2 SYDVKM. The CDR3: CASSLTGSEQYF. In nucleotides, the CDR3 is TGTGCCAGCAGTTTAACAGGGTCCGAGCAGTACTTC.

This clone was counted a single time. V and J are TRBV19 and TRBJ1-2; D is perhaps TRBD1 (5 bases). CDR3 size: 15 residues. Trimming took off 9 bases at V and 11 bases at J, with 28 bases between the two ends. Germline V gene lookup returns CDR1 LNHDA and CDR2 SQIVND (reference sequence). This CDR3 is CASGSILTGLREYTF. The CDR3 region has the DNA TGTGCCAGCGGGTCAATATTAACGGGACTTCGAGAGTACACCTTC.

The chain employs TRBV10-2 and TRBJ2-7; D is ambiguous. CDR3 size: 12 residues. V was cut by 6 bases and J by 5 bases, with 11 bases left in between. CDR1 WSHSY and CDR2 SAAADI come from the germline V gene. CDR3 nucleotide sequence: TGCGCCAGCAGCTCAGGTTCCCACGAGCAGTACTTC. It codes for CASSSGSHEQYF.

The genes are TRBV12-5 and TRBJ1-6, with 8 nucleotides matching TRBD1. CDR3 length: 17 residues. The V gene's germline CDR1 is LGHNT and CDR2 FRNRAP. J lost 6 bases, V lost 0 bases, and 7 bases had no gene match. CDR3 bases: TGTGCTAGTGGTTTGGTGGCTAACAGGGGGTTTAATTCACCCCTCCACTTT. As protein: CASGLVANRGFNSPLHF.

For the CDR3, the DNA is TGTGCCACCAGCAGAGAACTCGGGGTCAATCAGCCCCAGCATTTT. Protein product: CATSRELGVNQPQHF. This chain links TRBV15 with TRBJ1-5; D is ambiguous. V was trimmed by 0 bases and J by 3 bases, leaving 9 bases between them. This CDR3 is 15 amino acids long. CDR1 is LNHNV and CDR2 is YYDKDF in the germline V gene (reference sequence). Full variable domain (remainder filled in from reference TRBV15 and TRBJ1-5): DAMVIQNPRYQVTQFGKPVTLSCSQTLNHNVMYWYQQKSSQAPKLLFHYYDKDFNNEADTPDNFQSRRPNTSFCFLDIRSPGLGDTAMYLCATSRELGVNQPQHFGDGTRLSIL.

This clone occurred a few times. The CDR3 sequence is CASSIGLGQRYGYTF. The CDR3 nucleotides read TGTGCCAGTAGTATAGGCTTAGGACAGAGATATGGCTACACCTTC. The chain employs TRBV19 and TRBJ1-2, with D maybe TRBD1 (6 bases). Trimming cost V 1 base and J 5 bases, with 14 bases left between them. The CDR3 length is 15 residues. CDR1 is LNHDA and CDR2 is SQIVND in the germline V gene (reference sequence).